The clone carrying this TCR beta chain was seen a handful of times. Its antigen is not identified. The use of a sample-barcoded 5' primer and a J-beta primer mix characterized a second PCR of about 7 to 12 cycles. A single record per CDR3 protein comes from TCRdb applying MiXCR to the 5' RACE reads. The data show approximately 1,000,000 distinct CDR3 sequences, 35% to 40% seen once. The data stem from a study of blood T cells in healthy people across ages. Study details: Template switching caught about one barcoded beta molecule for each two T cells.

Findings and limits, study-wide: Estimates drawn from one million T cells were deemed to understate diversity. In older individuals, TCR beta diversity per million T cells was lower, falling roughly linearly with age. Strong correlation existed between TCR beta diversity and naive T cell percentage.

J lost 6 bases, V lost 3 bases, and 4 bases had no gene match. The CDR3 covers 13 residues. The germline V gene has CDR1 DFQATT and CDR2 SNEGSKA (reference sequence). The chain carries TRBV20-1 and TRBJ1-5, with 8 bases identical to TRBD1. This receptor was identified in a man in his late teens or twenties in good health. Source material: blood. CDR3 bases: TGCAGTGCTAGGACAGGGGAAGCTCAGCCCCAGCATTTT. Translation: CSARTGEAQPQHF.